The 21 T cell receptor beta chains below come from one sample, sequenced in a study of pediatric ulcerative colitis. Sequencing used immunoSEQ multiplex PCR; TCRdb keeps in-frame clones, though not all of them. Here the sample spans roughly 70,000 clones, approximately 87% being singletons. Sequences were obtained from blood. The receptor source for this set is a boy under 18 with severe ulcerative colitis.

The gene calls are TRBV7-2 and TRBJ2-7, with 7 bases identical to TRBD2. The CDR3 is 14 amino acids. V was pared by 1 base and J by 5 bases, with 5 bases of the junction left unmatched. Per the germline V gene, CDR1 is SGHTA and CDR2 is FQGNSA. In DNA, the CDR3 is TGTGCCAGCAGCTTAGGAGCGGGGTACCACGAGCAGTACTTC. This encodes CASSLGAGYHEQYF.

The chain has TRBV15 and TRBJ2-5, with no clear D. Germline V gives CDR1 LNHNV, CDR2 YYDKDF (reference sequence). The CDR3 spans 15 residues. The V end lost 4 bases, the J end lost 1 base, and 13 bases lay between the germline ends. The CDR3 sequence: CATSNLPGSQETQYF. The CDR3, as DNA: TGTGCCACCAGCAACTTGCCAGGATCCCAAGAGACCCAGTACTTC.

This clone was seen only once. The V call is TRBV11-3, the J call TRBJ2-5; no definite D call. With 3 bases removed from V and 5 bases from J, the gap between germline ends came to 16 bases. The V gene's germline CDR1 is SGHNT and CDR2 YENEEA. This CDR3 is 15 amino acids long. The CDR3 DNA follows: TGTGCCAGCAGCTTCCGTGATACCTTTCTCGAGACCCAGTACTTC. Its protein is CASSFRDTFLETQYF.

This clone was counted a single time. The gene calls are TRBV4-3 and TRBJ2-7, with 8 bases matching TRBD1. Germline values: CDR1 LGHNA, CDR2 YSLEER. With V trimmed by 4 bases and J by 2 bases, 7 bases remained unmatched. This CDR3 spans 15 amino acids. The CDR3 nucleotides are TGCGCCAGCAGCCCGGGACAGGATGGCGCCTACGAGCAGTACTTC. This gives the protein CASSPGQDGAYEQYF.

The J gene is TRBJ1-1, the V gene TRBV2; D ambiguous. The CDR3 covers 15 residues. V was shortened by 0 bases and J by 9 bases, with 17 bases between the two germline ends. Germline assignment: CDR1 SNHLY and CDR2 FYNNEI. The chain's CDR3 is CASSEAGIDGEKAFF. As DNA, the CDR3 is TGTGCCAGCAGTGAAGCCGGGATAGACGGGGAGAAAGCTTTCTTT.

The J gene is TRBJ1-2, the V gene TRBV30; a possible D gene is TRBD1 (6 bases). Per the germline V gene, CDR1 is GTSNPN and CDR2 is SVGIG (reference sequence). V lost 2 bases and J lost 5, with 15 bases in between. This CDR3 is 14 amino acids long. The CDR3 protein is CAWSSPGTLYGYTF. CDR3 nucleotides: TGTGCCTGGAGTTCGCCCGGGACATTGTATGGCTACACCTTC.

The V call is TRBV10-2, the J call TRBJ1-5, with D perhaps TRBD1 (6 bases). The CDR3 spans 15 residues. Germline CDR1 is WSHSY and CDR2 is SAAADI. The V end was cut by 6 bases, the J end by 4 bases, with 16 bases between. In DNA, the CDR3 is TGCGCCAGCAGCTCCAAGTTACAGGGAAATCAGCCCCAGCATTTT. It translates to CASSSKLQGNQPQHF.

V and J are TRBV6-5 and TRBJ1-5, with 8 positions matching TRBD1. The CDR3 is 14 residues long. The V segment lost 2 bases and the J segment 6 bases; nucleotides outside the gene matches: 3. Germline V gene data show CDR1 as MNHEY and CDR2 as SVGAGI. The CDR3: CASSYGRGLQPQHF. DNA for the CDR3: TGTGCCAGCAGTTACGGCAGGGGGCTTCAGCCCCAGCATTTT.

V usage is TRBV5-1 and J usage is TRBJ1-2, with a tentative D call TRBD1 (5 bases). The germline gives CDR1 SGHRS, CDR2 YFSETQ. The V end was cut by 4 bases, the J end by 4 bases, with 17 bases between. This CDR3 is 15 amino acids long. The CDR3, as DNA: TGCGCCAGCAGCCCCCTCTTGGGGGACTCCTATGGCTACACCTTC. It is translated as CASSPLLGDSYGYTF.

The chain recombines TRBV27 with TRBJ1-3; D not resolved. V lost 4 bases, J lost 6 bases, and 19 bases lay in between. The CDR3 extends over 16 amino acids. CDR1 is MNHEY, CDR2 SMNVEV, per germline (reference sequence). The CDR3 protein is CASSSDPDLGLNTIYF. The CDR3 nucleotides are TGTGCCAGCAGTTCAGACCCGGACCTGGGCCTAAACACCATATATTTT.

CDR3 sequence reads: CASSYITGAAEAFF. The CDR3 DNA sequence: TGTGCCAGCAGTTACATCACGGGGGCGGCTGAAGCTTTCTTT. The chain links TRBV6-5 to TRBJ1-1; tentatively, D is TRBD1 (6 bases). V lost 2 bases, J lost 6 bases, and 13 bases lay in between. This CDR3 has 14 residues. CDR1 is MNHEY and CDR2 is SVGAGI in the germline V gene.

CDR3 residues: CASSPRGLAGTYEQYF. CDR3 sequence (DNA): TGCGCCAGCAGCCCTCGGGGACTAGCGGGAACCTACGAGCAGTACTTC. The J gene is TRBJ2-7, the V gene TRBV5-1; 13 positions agree with TRBD2. V was pared by 4 bases and J by 2 bases, with 6 bases of the junction left unmatched. Germline V gene lookup returns CDR1 SGHRS and CDR2 YFSETQ. CDR3 size: 16 residues.

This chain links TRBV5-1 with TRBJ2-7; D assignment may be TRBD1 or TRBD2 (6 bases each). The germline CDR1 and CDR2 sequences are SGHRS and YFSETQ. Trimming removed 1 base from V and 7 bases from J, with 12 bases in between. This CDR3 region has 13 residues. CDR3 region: CASSLPGATEQYF. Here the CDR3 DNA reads TGCGCCAGCAGCTTGCCGGGGGCGACAGAGCAGTACTTC. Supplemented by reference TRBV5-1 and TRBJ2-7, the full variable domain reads KAGVTQTPRYLIKTRGQQVTLSCSPISGHRSVSWYQQTPGQGLQFLFEYFSETQRNKGNFPGRFSGRQFSNSRSEMNVSTLELGDSALYLCASSLPGATEQYFGPGTRLTVT.

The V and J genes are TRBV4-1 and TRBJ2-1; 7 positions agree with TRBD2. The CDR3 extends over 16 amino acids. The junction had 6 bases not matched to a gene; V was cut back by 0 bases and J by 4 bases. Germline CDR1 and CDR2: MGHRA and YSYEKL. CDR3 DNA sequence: TGCGCCAGCAGCCAAGAGGTGGGACTAATTTACAATGAGCAGTTCTTC. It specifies CASSQEVGLIYNEQFF.

The CDR3 DNA reads TGTGCCAGCAGTACTAGCCACTATGGCTACACCTTC. Translation: CASSTSHYGYTF. The gene calls are TRBV6-5 and TRBJ1-2, with D uncertain. CDR3 length: 12 amino acids. The V end lost 5 bases, the J end lost 3 bases, and 7 bases lay between the germline ends. The germline V gene encodes CDR1 MNHEY and CDR2 SVGAGI.

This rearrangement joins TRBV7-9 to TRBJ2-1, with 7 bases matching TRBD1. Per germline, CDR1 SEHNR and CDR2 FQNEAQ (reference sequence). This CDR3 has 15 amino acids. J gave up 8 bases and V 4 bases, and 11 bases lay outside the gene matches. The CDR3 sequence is CASSSTGPRHDEQFF. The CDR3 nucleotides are TGTGCCAGCAGCTCGACAGGGCCCCGACATGATGAGCAGTTCTTC.

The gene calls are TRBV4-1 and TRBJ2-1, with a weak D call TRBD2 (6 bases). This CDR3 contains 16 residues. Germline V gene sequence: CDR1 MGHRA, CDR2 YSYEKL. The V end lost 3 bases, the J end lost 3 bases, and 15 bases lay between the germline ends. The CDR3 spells CASSQWSSGDYNEQFF. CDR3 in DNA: TGCGCCAGCAGCCAGTGGAGTAGCGGTGACTACAATGAGCAGTTCTTC.

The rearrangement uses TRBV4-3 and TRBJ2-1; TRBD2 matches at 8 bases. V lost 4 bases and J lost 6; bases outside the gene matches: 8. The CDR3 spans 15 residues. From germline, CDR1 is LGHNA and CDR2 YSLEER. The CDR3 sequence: CASSLRAGALNEQFF. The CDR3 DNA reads TGCGCCAGCAGCCTTCGAGCGGGAGCCCTCAATGAGCAGTTCTTC.

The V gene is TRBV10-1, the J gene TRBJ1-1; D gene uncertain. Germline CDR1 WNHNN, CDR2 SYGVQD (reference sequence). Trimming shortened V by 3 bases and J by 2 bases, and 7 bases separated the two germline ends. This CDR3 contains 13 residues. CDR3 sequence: CASSERGNTEAFF. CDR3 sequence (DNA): TGCGCCAGCAGTGAACGCGGCAACACTGAAGCTTTCTTT.

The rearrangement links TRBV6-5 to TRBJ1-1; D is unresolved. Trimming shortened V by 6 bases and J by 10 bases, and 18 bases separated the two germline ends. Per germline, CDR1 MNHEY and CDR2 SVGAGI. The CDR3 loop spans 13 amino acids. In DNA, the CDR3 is TGTGCCAGCAGCCACTCGAACCCGGTTGGAGCTTTCTTT. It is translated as CASSHSNPVGAFF.

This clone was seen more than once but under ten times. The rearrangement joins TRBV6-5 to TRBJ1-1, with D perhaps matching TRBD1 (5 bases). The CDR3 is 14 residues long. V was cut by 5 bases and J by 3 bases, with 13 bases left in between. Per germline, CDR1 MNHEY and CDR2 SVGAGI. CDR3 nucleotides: TGTGCCAGCAGTAAGGGACCTATAGACACTGAAGCTTTCTTT. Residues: CASSKGPIDTEAFF.